Described below is a single T cell receptor beta chain sequence and its context. This sample stems from a study of OX40 agonist ivuxolimab in advanced cancers. Study information: Aged about 23 to 90 with a mean of approximately 57 years, they were around 83% male.

Trimming removed 4 bases from V and 0 bases from J; junction bases left unmatched: 18. The CDR3 is 20 residues long. Germline assignment: CDR1 MNHEY and CDR2 SMNVEV (reference sequence). Clones were sequenced by immunoSEQ multiplex PCR, and TCRdb holds only the in-frame ones, with some missing. The repertoire has more than 70,000 clones, around 93% of them found once; the top ten carry 13% to 15%. Patients were excluded for autoimmune disease history or systemic immunosuppression. This clonotype originated in an adult with an advanced solid tumor such as melanoma, head and neck, liver or kidney cancer. Here the sequenced sample was CD4+ or CD8+ T cells sorted from blood, taken in a trial of the OX40 agonist ivuxolimab. The chain has TRBV27 and TRBJ1-5; 7 bases are shared with TRBD1. CDR3 region: CASSSLGGGQNKYSNQPQHF. Here the CDR3 DNA reads TGTGCCAGCAGTTCCCTCGGGGGGGGACAGAACAAATATAGCAATCAGCCCCAGCATTTT.